A single T cell receptor (beta chain) is shown here with its context. The data derive from a study of T cells in Graves' hyperthyroidism and ophthalmopathy. Amplification yielded TCR beta CDR3 regions, with RNA transcripts as the source. When the TCR CDR3 underwent first-round RT-PCR, the HTBI primer set was used. TCRdb re-analysed the multiplex PCR reads in MiXCR, keeping a single row per CDR3 protein. The top ten clones hold 8.2% of a sample with roughly 580,000 distinct CDR3 sequences, about 43% of them seen once. Clinicians diagnosed patients from clinical symptoms, serum thyroxine and TRAb, thyroid ultrasound and orbital computed tomography. This receptor was obtained from a woman aged 18 to 35 with Graves' hyperthyroidism. The sequencing sample was made of peripheral blood or thyroid tissue (not recorded which).

This CDR3 is CSARDGTVYEQYF. DNA for the CDR3: TGCAGTGCTAGAGACGGGACGGTCTACGAGCAGTACTTC. The chain recombines TRBV20-1 with TRBJ2-7; either TRBD1 or TRBD2 may supply D (5 bases each). The ends were cut back, 0 bases at V and 3 bases at J, with 9 bases in the middle. The CDR3 has 13 amino acids. Germline V lookup: CDR1 DFQATT, CDR2 SNEGSKA (reference sequence).